The rows below give T cell receptor beta chains drawn from one sample of a study of quantifying T cell responses using KT2 cells. TCRdb re-analysed the UMI-ligation and nested PCR reads in MiXCR, keeping a single row per CDR3 protein. The sample yields fewer than 60,000 distinct CDR3 sequences, under 14% seen once. Sequencing was done on a sample of PBMCs spiked with cells of the T cell clone KT2. Source of these receptors: a human donor. CDR3s include the opening cysteine and the closing phenylalanine or tryptophan. A D gene is named only where the DNA matches it firmly. Clone size, where shown, is once, few, many, or a class for clones that have expanded.

size: many; V: TRBV20-1; J: TRBJ1-6; D: -; CDR3: CSAEGPPNSPLHF; DNA: TGCAGTGCGGAGGGGCCACCAAATTCACCCCTCCACTTT
size: few; V: TRBV11-2; J: TRBJ1-4; D: TRBD1; CDR3: CASSGGHRGNEKLFF; DNA: TGTGCCAGCAGCGGAGGACACAGGGGTAATGAAAAACTGTTTTTT
size: many; V: TRBV11-2; J: TRBJ2-1; D: TRBD2; CDR3: CASSFPKAGGPVEQFF; DNA: TGTGCCAGCAGCTTCCCCAAAGCGGGAGGGCCAGTTGAGCAGTTCTTC
size: -; V: TRBV6-5; J: TRBJ1-1; D: -; CDR3: CASCETGYTEAFF; DNA: TGTGCCAGCTGCGAGACAGGCTACACTGAAGCTTTCTTT
size: -; V: TRBV7-8; J: TRBJ1-1; D: -; CDR3: CASSPYIGRSQLFDFF; DNA: TGTGCCAGCAGCCCATATATAGGGCGGTCCCAGCTGTTCGATTTCTTT
size: many; V: TRBV28; J: TRBJ2-3; D: TRBD2; CDR3: CASSPYMTSGATDTQYF; DNA: TGTGCCAGCAGTCCTTATATGACTAGCGGGGCCACAGATACGCAGTATTTT
size: many; V: TRBV6-1; J: TRBJ2-7; D: -; CDR3: CASYQGRTTYEQYF; DNA: TGTGCCAGCTATCAAGGACGTACTACCTACGAGCAGTACTTC
size: -; V: TRBV2; J: TRBJ1-5; D: TRBD1; CDR3: CASSVRTGAPWPQHF; DNA: TGTGCCAGCAGTGTAAGGACAGGGGCCCCGTGGCCCCAGCATTTT
size: -; V: TRBV6-2/TRBV6-3; J: TRBJ2-3; D: TRBD2; CDR3: CASSFERDDTDTQYF; DNA: TGTGCCAGCAGCTTTGAGCGGGACGACACAGATACGCAGTATTTT
size: -; V: TRBV4-3; J: TRBJ2-3; D: -; CDR3: CASSQDYNPRDTQYF; DNA: TGCGCCAGCAGCCAAGATTATAATCCTCGAGATACGCAGTATTTT
size: few; V: TRBV5-1; J: TRBJ2-3; D: -; CDR3: CASSLEMTDTQYF; DNA: TGCGCCAGCAGCTTGGAGATGACAGATACGCAGTATTTT
size: -; V: TRBV11-2; J: TRBJ2-3; D: -; CDR3: CASSSRGLGTDTQYF; DNA: TGTGCCAGCAGCTCTCGGGGGCTCGGGACAGATACGCAGTATTTT
size: -; V: TRBV6-5; J: TRBJ2-4; D: TRBD1; CDR3: CASSFTDRGLNIQYF; DNA: TGTGCCAGCAGTTTCACGGACAGGGGGCTAAACATTCAGTACTTC
size: many; V: TRBV20-1; J: TRBJ2-1; D: TRBD2; CDR3: CSAREVIAGESEQFF; DNA: TGCAGTGCTAGAGAAGTAATAGCGGGAGAGTCTGAGCAGTTCTTC
size: few; V: TRBV25-1; J: TRBJ2-2; D: -; CDR3: CASSGWAGSTGELFF; DNA: TGTGCCAGCAGTGGGTGGGCAGGGAGCACCGGGGAGCTGTTTTTT
size: few; V: TRBV12-3/TRBV12-4; J: TRBJ1-5; D: -; CDR3: CASSLGFGNQPQHF; DNA: TGTGCCAGCAGTTTGGGTTTCGGCAATCAGCCCCAGCATTTT
size: many; V: TRBV4-2; J: TRBJ2-3; D: -; CDR3: CASSQDPADTQYF; DNA: TGTGCCAGCAGCCAAGATCCGGCAGATACGCAGTATTTT
size: -; V: TRBV4-1; J: TRBJ2-3; D: -; CDR3: CASSQDRSSTDTQYF; DNA: TGCGCCAGCAGCCAAGATAGGTCCAGCACAGATACGCAGTATTTT
size: -; V: TRBV7-2; J: TRBJ1-1; D: -; CDR3: CASSIRGAEAFF; DNA: TGTGCCAGCAGCATAAGAGGGGCTGAAGCTTTCTTT
size: few; V: TRBV7-9; J: TRBJ2-2; D: -; CDR3: CASSLVTGELFF; DNA: TGTGCCAGCAGCTTAGTAACCGGGGAGCTGTTTTTT
size: many; V: TRBV3-1; J: TRBJ2-3; D: -; CDR3: CASSLRGPEADTQYF; DNA: TGTGCCAGCAGCCTACGGGGTCCCGAGGCGGATACGCAGTATTTT
size: few; V: TRBV10-3; J: TRBJ1-2; D: -; CDR3: CAIKPGGTTANYGYTF; DNA: TGTGCCATCAAGCCCGGGGGGACTACAGCTAACTATGGCTACACCTTC
size: few; V: TRBV12-3/TRBV12-4; J: TRBJ1-2; D: -; CDR3: CASSFQTGGYTF; DNA: TGTGCCAGCAGTTTTCAGACGGGTGGCTACACCTTC
size: few; V: TRBV12-3/TRBV12-4; J: TRBJ2-5; D: -; CDR3: CASSLGTRGETQYF; DNA: TGTGCCAGCAGTTTGGGTACGAGGGGAGAGACCCAGTACTTC
size: -; V: TRBV27; J: TRBJ2-1; D: -; CDR3: CASRLGLRGYNEQFF; DNA: TGTGCCAGCAGACTGGGGCTCCGAGGGTACAATGAGCAGTTCTTC
size: few; V: TRBV29-1; J: TRBJ1-1; D: -; CDR3: CSGLAGSSWGTEAFF; DNA: TGCAGCGGTTTAGCGGGGTCCAGCTGGGGGACTGAAGCTTTCTTT
size: many; V: TRBV10-3; J: TRBJ2-7; D: -; CDR3: CAISSTGPSYEQYF; DNA: TGTGCCATCAGTTCCACCGGGCCCTCCTACGAGCAGTACTTC
size: few; V: TRBV10-2; J: TRBJ1-1; D: TRBD1; CDR3: CASSDYPGQMNTEAFF; DNA: TGCGCCAGCAGTGATTACCCGGGACAGATGAACACTGAAGCTTTCTTT
size: -; V: TRBV12-3/TRBV12-4; J: TRBJ2-5; D: TRBD1; CDR3: CASSPRTGARIQETQYF; DNA: TGTGCCAGCAGCCCCCGGACAGGCGCCCGAATCCAAGAGACCCAGTACTTC
size: few; V: TRBV7-9; J: TRBJ2-5; D: -; CDR3: CASRIGGPQETQYF; DNA: TGTGCCAGCAGGATAGGGGGACCGCAAGAGACCCAGTACTTC
size: -; V: TRBV7-8; J: TRBJ2-3; D: -; CDR3: CASSLSSGQDSTDTQYF; DNA: TGTGCCAGCAGCTTATCGTCGGGGCAAGATAGCACAGATACGCAGTATTTT
size: few; V: TRBV12-3/TRBV12-4; J: TRBJ1-5; D: -; CDR3: CASRRVGRGDSNQPQHF; DNA: TGTGCCAGCAGAAGGGTAGGAAGGGGAGATAGCAATCAGCCCCAGCATTTT
size: few; V: TRBV7-2; J: TRBJ2-5; D: TRBD1; CDR3: CVSSPRGPEAQETQYF; DNA: TGTGTCAGCAGCCCTAGGGGGCCAGAGGCTCAAGAGACCCAGTACTTC
size: few; V: TRBV29-1; J: TRBJ2-1; D: TRBD1; CDR3: CSVTGDTYNEQFF; DNA: TGCAGCGTTACAGGGGATACCTACAATGAGCAGTTCTTC